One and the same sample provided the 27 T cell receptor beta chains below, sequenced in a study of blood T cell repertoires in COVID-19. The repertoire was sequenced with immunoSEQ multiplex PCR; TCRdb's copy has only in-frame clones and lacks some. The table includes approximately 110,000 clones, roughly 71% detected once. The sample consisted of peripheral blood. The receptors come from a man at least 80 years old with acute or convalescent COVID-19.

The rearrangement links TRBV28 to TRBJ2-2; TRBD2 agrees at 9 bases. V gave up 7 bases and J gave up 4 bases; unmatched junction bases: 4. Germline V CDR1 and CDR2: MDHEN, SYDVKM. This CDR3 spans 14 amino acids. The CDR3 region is CASMGGRATGELFF. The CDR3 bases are TGTGCCAGCATGGGCGGGAGGGCCACCGGGGAGCTGTTTTTT.

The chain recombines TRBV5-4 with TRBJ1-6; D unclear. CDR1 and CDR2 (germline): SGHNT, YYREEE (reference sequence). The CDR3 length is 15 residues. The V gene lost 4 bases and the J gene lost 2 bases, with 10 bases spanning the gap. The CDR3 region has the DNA TGTGCCAGCAGCCAAAAGGAGACCTATAATTCACCCCTCCACTTT. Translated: CASSQKETYNSPLHF.

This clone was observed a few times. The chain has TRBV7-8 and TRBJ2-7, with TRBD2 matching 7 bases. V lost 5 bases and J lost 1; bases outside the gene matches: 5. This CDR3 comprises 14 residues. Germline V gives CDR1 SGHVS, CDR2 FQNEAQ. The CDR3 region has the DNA TGTGCCAGCAGCCGCGGGGGACTTTCCTACGAGCAGTACTTC. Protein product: CASSRGGLSYEQYF.

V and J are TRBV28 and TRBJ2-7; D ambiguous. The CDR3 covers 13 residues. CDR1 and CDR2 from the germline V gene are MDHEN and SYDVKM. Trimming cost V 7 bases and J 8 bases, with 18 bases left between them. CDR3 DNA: TGTGCCAGCATTCCCGGGTCCCTCGGCAAGCAGTACTTC. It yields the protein CASIPGSLGKQYF.

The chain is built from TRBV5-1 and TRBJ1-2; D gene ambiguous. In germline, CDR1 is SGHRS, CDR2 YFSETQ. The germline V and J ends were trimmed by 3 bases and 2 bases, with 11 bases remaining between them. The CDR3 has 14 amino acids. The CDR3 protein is CASSSGEINYGYTF. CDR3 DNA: TGCGCCAGCAGCTCGGGAGAGATCAACTATGGCTACACCTTC.

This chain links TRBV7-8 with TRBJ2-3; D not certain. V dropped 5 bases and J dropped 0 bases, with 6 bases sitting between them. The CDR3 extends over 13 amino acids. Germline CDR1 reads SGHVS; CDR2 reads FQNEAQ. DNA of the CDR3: TGTGCCAGCAGCCCCACTAGCACAGATACGCAGTATTTT. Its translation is CASSPTSTDTQYF.

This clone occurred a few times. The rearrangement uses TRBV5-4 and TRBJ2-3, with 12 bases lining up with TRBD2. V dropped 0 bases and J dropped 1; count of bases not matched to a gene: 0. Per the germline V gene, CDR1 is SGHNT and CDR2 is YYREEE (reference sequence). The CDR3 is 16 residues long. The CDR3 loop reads CASSLGLAGGTDTQYF. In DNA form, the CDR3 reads TGTGCCAGCAGCTTGGGACTAGCGGGGGGCACAGATACGCAGTATTTT.

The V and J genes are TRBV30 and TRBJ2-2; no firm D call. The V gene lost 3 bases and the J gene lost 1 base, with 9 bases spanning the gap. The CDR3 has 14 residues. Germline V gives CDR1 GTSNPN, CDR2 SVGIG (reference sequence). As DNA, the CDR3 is TGTGCCTGGAGCGTTACGCGGAACACCGGGGAGCTGTTTTTT. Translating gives CAWSVTRNTGELFF.

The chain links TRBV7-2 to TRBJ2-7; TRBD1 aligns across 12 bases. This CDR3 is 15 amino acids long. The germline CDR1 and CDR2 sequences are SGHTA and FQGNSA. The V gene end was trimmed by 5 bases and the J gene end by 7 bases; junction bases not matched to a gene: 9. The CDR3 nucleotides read TGTGCCAGCAGCACGTCCGGGACAGGGGGCCGAGAGCAGTACTTC. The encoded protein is CASSTSGTGGREQYF.

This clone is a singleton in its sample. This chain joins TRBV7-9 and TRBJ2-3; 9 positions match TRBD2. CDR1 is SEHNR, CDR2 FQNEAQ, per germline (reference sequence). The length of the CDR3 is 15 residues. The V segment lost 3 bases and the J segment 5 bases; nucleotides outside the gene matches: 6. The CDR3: CASSFLAGAGDTQYF. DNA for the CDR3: TGTGCCAGCAGCTTTTTAGCGGGAGCTGGAGATACGCAGTATTTT.

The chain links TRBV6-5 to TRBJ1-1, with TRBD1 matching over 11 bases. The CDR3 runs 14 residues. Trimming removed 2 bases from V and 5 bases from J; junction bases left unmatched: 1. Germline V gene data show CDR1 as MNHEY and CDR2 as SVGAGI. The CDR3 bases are TGTGCCAGCAGTTACGGACAGGGGGCAACTGAAGCTTTCTTT. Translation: CASSYGQGATEAFF.

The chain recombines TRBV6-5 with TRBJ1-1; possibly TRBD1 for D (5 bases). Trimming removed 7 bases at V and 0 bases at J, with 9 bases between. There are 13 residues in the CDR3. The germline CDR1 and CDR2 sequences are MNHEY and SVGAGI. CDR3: CASTREVNTEAFF. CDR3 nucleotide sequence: TGTGCCAGCACCAGGGAGGTGAACACTGAAGCTTTCTTT.

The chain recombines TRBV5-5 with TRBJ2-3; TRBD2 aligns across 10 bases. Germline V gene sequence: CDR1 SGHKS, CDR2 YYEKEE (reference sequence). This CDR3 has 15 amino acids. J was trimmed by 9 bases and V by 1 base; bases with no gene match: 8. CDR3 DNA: TGTGCCAGCAGCTTGACTAGCGGGACCCAGGAGACGCAGTATTTT. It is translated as CASSLTSGTQETQYF.

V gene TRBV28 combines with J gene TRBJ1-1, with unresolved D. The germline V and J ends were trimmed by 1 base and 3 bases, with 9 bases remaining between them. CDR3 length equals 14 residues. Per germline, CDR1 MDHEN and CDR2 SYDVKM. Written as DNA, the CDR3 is TGTGCCAGCAGTTTATCCCCCTTATACACTGAAGCTTTCTTT. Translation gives CASSLSPLYTEAFF.

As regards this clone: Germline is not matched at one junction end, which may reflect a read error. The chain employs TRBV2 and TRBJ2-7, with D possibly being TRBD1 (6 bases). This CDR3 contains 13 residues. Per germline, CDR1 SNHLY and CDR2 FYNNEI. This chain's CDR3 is CAGSTVGGYEQYF. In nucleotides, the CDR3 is TGTGCCGGCAGTACCGTAGGGGGCTACGAGCAGTACTTC.

The CDR3 DNA follows: TGCAGTGCTAGTCAGGGGGTTGGATCTTATAATTCACCCCTCCACTTT. Residues: CSASQGVGSYNSPLHF. This chain links TRBV20-1 with TRBJ1-6; 7 nucleotides align to TRBD1. This CDR3 region has 16 residues. Germline CDR1 DFQATT, CDR2 SNEGSKA (reference sequence). V shed 3 bases, J shed 4 bases, and the junction held 9 bases outside the gene matches.

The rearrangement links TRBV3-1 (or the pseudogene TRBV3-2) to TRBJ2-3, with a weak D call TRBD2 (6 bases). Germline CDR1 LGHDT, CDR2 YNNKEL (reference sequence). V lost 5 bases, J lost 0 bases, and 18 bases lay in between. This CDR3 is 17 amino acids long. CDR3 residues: CASSGRGSVYSTDTQYF. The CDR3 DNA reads TGTGCCAGCAGCGGGCGGGGTAGCGTATATAGCACAGATACGCAGTATTTT.

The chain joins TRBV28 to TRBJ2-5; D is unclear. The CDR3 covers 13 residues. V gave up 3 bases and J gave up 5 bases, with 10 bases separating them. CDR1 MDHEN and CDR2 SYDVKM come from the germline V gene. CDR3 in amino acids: CASSFAKPETQYF. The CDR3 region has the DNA TGTGCCAGCAGTTTTGCGAAACCGGAGACCCAGTACTTC.

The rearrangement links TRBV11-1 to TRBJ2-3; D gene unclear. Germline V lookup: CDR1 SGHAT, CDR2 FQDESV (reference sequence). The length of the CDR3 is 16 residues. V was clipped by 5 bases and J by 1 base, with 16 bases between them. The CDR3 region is CASSRQPSDGTDTQYF. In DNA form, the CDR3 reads TGTGCCAGCAGCCGCCAGCCCAGCGATGGCACAGATACGCAGTATTTT.

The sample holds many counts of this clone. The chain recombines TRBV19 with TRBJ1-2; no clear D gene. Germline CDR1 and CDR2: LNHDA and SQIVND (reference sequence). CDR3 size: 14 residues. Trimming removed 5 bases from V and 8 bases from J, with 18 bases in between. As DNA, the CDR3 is TGTGCCAGTAGTGCTGACCGACATGGGTCGGGCTACACCTTC. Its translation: CASSADRHGSGYTF.

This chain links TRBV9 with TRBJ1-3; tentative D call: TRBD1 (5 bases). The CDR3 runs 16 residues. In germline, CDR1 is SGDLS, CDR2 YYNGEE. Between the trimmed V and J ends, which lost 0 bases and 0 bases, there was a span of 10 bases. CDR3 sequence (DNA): TGTGCCAGCAGCGTAGCGCGACAGACCTCTGGAAACACCATATATTTT. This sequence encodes CASSVARQTSGNTIYF.

CDR3 protein: CASSRQAYYGYTF. DNA of the CDR3: TGTGCCAGCAGCCGGCAGGCATATTATGGCTACACCTTC. This chain connects TRBV28 to TRBJ1-2; D gene uncertain. Trimming cost V 6 bases and J 5 bases, with 13 bases left between them. The CDR3 has 13 amino acids. Germline loops: CDR1 MDHEN, CDR2 SYDVKM.

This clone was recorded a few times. The DNA of the CDR3 is TGTGCCAGTAGTACGGGGGGCACGAACACTGAAGCTTTCTTT. It codes for CASSTGGTNTEAFF. The rearrangement joins TRBV19 to TRBJ1-1; perhaps TRBD1 as D (6 bases). With 4 bases removed from V and 1 base from J, the gap between germline ends came to 10 bases. In germline, CDR1 is LNHDA, CDR2 SQIVND (reference sequence). The CDR3 extends over 14 amino acids.

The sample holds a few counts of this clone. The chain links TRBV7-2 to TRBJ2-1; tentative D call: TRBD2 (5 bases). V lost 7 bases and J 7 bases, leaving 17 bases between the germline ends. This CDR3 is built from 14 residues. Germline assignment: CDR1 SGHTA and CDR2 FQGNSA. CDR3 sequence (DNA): TGTGCCAGCACCCGGGATCACTCAGGAAATGAGCAGTTCTTC. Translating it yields CASTRDHSGNEQFF.

In DNA form, the CDR3 reads TGTGCCAGCAGCCCACCGACTAGCCTAACCGGGGAGCTGTTTTTT. Translation gives CASSPPTSLTGELFF. V is TRBV7-8 and J is TRBJ2-2; 7 bases are shared with TRBD2. This CDR3 is built from 15 residues. The V gene end was trimmed by 5 bases and the J gene end by 5 bases; junction bases not matched to a gene: 8. Germline V gene sequence: CDR1 SGHVS, CDR2 FQNEAQ.

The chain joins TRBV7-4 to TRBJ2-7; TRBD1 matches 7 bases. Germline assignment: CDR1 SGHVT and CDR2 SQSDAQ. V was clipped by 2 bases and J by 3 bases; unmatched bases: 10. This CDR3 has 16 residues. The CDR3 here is CASSLQSRTGYYEQYF. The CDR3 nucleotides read TGTGCCAGCAGCTTACAATCTAGGACAGGCTACTACGAGCAGTACTTC.

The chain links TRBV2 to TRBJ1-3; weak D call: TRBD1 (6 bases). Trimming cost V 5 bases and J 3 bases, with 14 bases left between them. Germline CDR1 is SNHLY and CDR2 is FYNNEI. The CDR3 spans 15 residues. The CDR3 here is CASSQTGSHGNTIYF. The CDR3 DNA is TGTGCCAGCAGTCAAACAGGGTCTCATGGAAACACCATATATTTT.